The entry that follows covers one T cell receptor beta chain sequence. Its antigen remains unidentified. CDR3 length: 16 residues. Looked up from germline, CDR1 is LGHNA and CDR2 is YSLEER. J was trimmed by 1 base and V by 2 bases; bases with no gene match: 6. This sample was included in a study of OX40 agonist ivuxolimab in advanced cancers. Overall study results and limits: Averaging showed that CD8+ T cells had more expanded clones than CD4+ did.

Here immunoSEQ multiplex PCR was the method, and the copy in TCRdb shows in-frame clones only, minus some. Of roughly 30,000 clones listed, 80% to 85% are singletons. The receptor's source is an adult with an advanced solid tumor such as melanoma, head and neck, liver or kidney cancer. The genes are TRBV4-3 and TRBJ2-3; 7 positions agree with TRBD2. The starting material was CD4+ or CD8+ T cells sorted from blood, obtained in a trial of the OX40 agonist ivuxolimab. In DNA form, the CDR3 reads TGCGCCAGCAGCCAAACACAAGCGGGGCGCACAGATACGCAGTATTTT. Translated, it gives CASSQTQAGRTDTQYF.